These 18 T cell receptor beta chains were all obtained from the same sample, sequenced in a study of a mutant IDH1 vaccine in newly diagnosed glioma. This table comes from immunoSEQ multiplex PCR, and its TCRdb copy is limited to in-frame clones, with some not included. Altogether about 63,000 clones are present, more than 70% being singletons, with the ten largest covering approximately 4.4%. The time point here: baseline, week 1 (first vaccination visit). Treatment: pre-vaccination baseline after standard-of-care therapy. The source material was peripheral blood mononuclear cells (PBMCs), sampled from a glioma patient treated with radiotherapy, temozolomide or both. These receptors were taken from a young woman with glioma. Some clones in this sample may be carry-over from other donors' samples.

This chain uses TRBV27 with TRBJ2-7, with 11 bases matching TRBD2. Per the germline V gene, CDR1 is MNHEY and CDR2 is SMNVEV (reference sequence). The CDR3 contains 14 residues. V trimming: 6 bases; J trimming: 2 bases; junction bases outside the gene matches: 3. The CDR3 sequence: CASSPGLAAYEQYF. The DNA of the CDR3 is TGTGCCAGCAGCCCGGGACTAGCGGCCTACGAGCAGTACTTC.

The chain links TRBV4-3 to TRBJ1-3, with D possibly being TRBD1 (6 bases). Germline lookup yields CDR1 LGHNA and CDR2 YSLEER. Trimming cost V 3 bases and J 0 bases, with 9 bases left between them. The CDR3 length is 15 residues. The CDR3 DNA reads as TGCGCCAGCAGCCAGTTGGACAGCTCTGGAAACACCATATATTTT. Translation gives CASSQLDSSGNTIYF.

The chain has TRBV10-3 and TRBJ2-7; 11 positions match TRBD2. Trimming removed 2 bases from V and 3 bases from J; junction bases left unmatched: 6. Germline CDR1 reads ENHRY; CDR2 reads SYGVKD. This CDR3 is built from 16 residues. The CDR3 loop is CAISEPLAGGFYEQYF. The CDR3 DNA reads TGTGCCATCAGTGAGCCTTTAGCGGGAGGGTTCTACGAGCAGTACTTC.

The chain is built from TRBV7-8 and TRBJ2-5; 13 bases fit TRBD2. V lost 5 bases and J lost 1; bases outside the gene matches: 4. The CDR3 has 16 amino acids. The germline V gene has CDR1 SGHVS and CDR2 FQNEAQ. The CDR3 region is CASSVRTSGGQETQYF. CDR3 sequence (DNA): TGTGCCAGCAGCGTGAGGACTAGCGGGGGCCAAGAGACCCAGTACTTC. Full variable domain (remainder filled in from reference TRBV7-8 and TRBJ2-5): GAGVSQSPRYKVAKRGQDVALRCDPISGHVSLFWYQQALGQGPEFLTYFQNEAQLDKSGLPSDRFFAERPEGSVSTLKIQRTQQEDSAVYLCASSVRTSGGQETQYFGPGTRLLVL.

This chain's CDR3 is CASSLATSGTYEQYF. As DNA, the CDR3 is TGCGCCAGCAGCTTGGCCACTAGCGGAACCTACGAGCAGTACTTC. The chain uses TRBV5-1 and TRBJ2-7; 8 bases match TRBD2. This CDR3 is built from 15 residues. Germline CDR1 reads SGHRS; CDR2 reads YFSETQ. After removal of 0 bases from V and 2 bases from J, the junction contained 4 bases not matched to a gene.

This clone appeared a few times. V usage is TRBV7-9 and J usage is TRBJ1-5; weak D call: TRBD1 (5 bases). CDR3 length equals 12 residues. Germline CDR1 and CDR2: SEHNR and FQNEAQ (reference sequence). The V end was cut by 4 bases, the J end by 5 bases, with 6 bases between. The CDR3, as DNA: TGTGCCAGCAGCTGGGGGGATCAGCCCCAGCATTTT. It specifies CASSWGDQPQHF.

The chain couples TRBV19 to TRBJ2-3; 10 positions match TRBD2. V gave up 2 bases and J gave up 5 bases; unmatched junction bases: 4. The CDR3 is made up of 15 amino acids. Per the germline V gene, CDR1 is LNHDA and CDR2 is SQIVND (reference sequence). CDR3 bases: TGTGCCAGTAGTATACTAGCGGGAGCGGTAGATACGCAGTATTTT. Encoded protein: CASSILAGAVDTQYF.

The chain is built from TRBV11-1 and TRBJ2-2; the D gene is possibly TRBD1 (5 bases). The CDR3 sequence is 15 residues long. V lost 1 base and J 5 bases, leaving 11 bases between the germline ends. The germline CDR1 and CDR2 sequences are SGHAT and FQDESV (reference sequence). CDR3: CASSLEGRRTGELFF. In DNA form, the CDR3 reads TGTGCCAGCAGCTTAGAGGGGCGCCGAACCGGGGAGCTGTTTTTT. The whole variable domain, remainder taken from reference TRBV11-1 and TRBJ2-2, is EAEVAQSPRYKITEKSQAVAFWCDPISGHATLYWYRQILGQGPELLVQFQDESVVDDSQLPKDRFSAERLKGVDSTLKIQPAELGDSAMYLCASSLEGRRTGELFFGEGSRLTVL.

The gene calls are TRBV5-8 and TRBJ1-1, with D possibly TRBD1 on 5 matching bases. V was shortened by 4 bases and J by 4 bases, with 11 bases between the two germline ends. Germline assignment: CDR1 SGHTS and CDR2 YDEGEE. This CDR3 region has 13 residues. This CDR3 is CASSRDRATEAFF. The CDR3, as DNA: TGTGCCAGCAGCCGCGACAGAGCCACTGAAGCTTTCTTT. Filled out from reference TRBV5-8 and TRBJ1-1, the complete variable domain reads EAGVTQSPTHLIKTRGQQATLRCSPISGHTSVYWYQQALGLGLQFLLWYDEGEERNRGNFPPRFSGRQFPNYSSELNVNALELEDSALYLCASSRDRATEAFFGQGTRLTVV.

V gene TRBV6-5 combines with J gene TRBJ1-1; 7 bases are a match to TRBD1. There are 14 residues in the CDR3. The germline gives CDR1 MNHEY, CDR2 SVGAGI. Germline trimming cut 7 bases from V and 4 bases from J; bases unmatched to any gene: 9. CDR3 in amino acids: CASTSDRPGTEAFF. Here the CDR3 DNA reads TGTGCCAGCACCTCGGACAGGCCGGGCACTGAAGCTTTCTTT.

The V gene is TRBV25-1, the J gene TRBJ1-1; D gene ambiguous. Germline V gene lookup returns CDR1 MGHDK and CDR2 SYGVNS. This CDR3 has 13 residues. V lost 8 bases to trimming and J lost 0 bases, with 10 bases between them. The CDR3 reads CASRRNLNTEAFF. The CDR3 DNA reads as TGTGCCAGCCGGCGGAACTTGAACACTGAAGCTTTCTTT.

This chain joins TRBV5-4 and TRBJ2-3; D ambiguous. The CDR3 is made up of 13 amino acids. V was shortened by 2 bases and J by 3 bases, with 7 bases between the two germline ends. The V gene's germline CDR1 is SGHNT and CDR2 YYREEE (reference sequence). The CDR3 sequence is CASSFDSTDTQYF. The CDR3 DNA sequence: TGTGCCAGCAGCTTTGATTCGACAGATACGCAGTATTTT.

The gene calls are TRBV7-6 and TRBJ2-1, with D possibly being TRBD1 (5 bases). CDR3 length: 15 amino acids. Germline loops: CDR1 SGHVS, CDR2 FNYEAQ. V lost 1 base, J lost 3 bases, and 10 bases lay in between. The CDR3 sequence: CASSLGQPIYNEQFF. The DNA of the CDR3 is TGTGCCAGCAGCTTAGGACAGCCCATCTACAATGAGCAGTTCTTC.

The genes are TRBV29-1 and TRBJ2-6; D gene uncertain. Trimming took 4 bases from V and 1 from J, leaving 5 bases between them. CDR1 is SQVTM and CDR2 is ANQGSEA in the germline V gene. This CDR3 spans 13 amino acids. CDR3 loop: CSVARSGANVLTF. CDR3 DNA sequence: TGCAGCGTTGCCCGGTCTGGGGCCAACGTCCTGACTTTC.

This clone showed up just once. The rearrangement joins TRBV25-1 to TRBJ1-6; TRBD1 matches 7 bases. CDR1 MGHDK and CDR2 SYGVNS come from the germline V gene. CDR3 size: 15 residues. With V trimmed by 3 bases and J by 10 bases, 9 bases remained unmatched. The CDR3 DNA is TGTGCCAGCAGTGACCACCGCAGGGGGGAATCACCCCTCCACTTT. Amino acids: CASSDHRRGESPLHF. Full variable domain (outside the CDR3, taken from reference TRBV25-1 and TRBJ1-6): EADIYQTPRYLVIGTGKKITLECSQTMGHDKMYWYQQDPGMELHLIHYSYGVNSTEKGDLSSESTVSRIRTEHFPLTLESARPSHTSQYLCASSDHRRGESPLHFGNGTRLTVT.

The rearrangement joins TRBV6-1 to TRBJ1-2; D is possibly TRBD1 (6 bases). CDR1 and CDR2 from the germline V gene are MNHNS and SASEGT. The V gene lost 9 bases and the J gene lost 0 bases, with 14 bases spanning the gap. The CDR3 is 14 residues long. CDR3 nucleotides: TGTGCCAGTCAGACAGGATGGGCTAACTATGGCTACACCTTC. Its translation is CASQTGWANYGYTF.

The chain uses TRBV5-1 and TRBJ1-3; tentatively, D is TRBD1 (6 bases). CDR1 SGHRS and CDR2 YFSETQ come from the germline V gene. The CDR3 length is 15 residues. Trimming took off 4 bases at V and 2 bases at J, with 13 bases between the two ends. The CDR3 region has the DNA TGCGCCAGCAGCCCCGGACAGACGACTGGAAACACCATATATTTT. Its translation: CASSPGQTTGNTIYF.

The genes are TRBV30 and TRBJ2-7; D may match TRBD1 or TRBD2 (5 bases each). V lost 0 bases and J lost 1, with 10 bases in between. CDR3 length equals 14 residues. Germline lookup yields CDR1 GTSNPN and CDR2 SVGIG (reference sequence). The CDR3 DNA reads as TGTGCCTGGAGTGTATCGGGACGGTCCTACGAGCAGTACTTC. It yields the protein CAWSVSGRSYEQYF.